This record concerns one T cell receptor beta chain sequence. Sequenced by immunoSEQ multiplex PCR; TCRdb stores in-frame clones only, minus some. The data contain some 180,000 clones, 80% to 85% of them singletons. In Seattle, patients joined the study during active infection and were tracked longitudinally. These data belong to a study of blood T cell repertoires in COVID-19. Study overall: T cells, B-cell-depleted T cells, or PBMCs supplied cDNA or gDNA.

Sample: peripheral blood. The TCR originated in a woman aged 40 to 49 with COVID-19, enrolled during active disease.

The CDR3 loop is CATTDLDRNTGELFF. In DNA, the CDR3 is TGTGCCACCACCGACTTAGACAGGAACACCGGGGAGCTGTTTTTT. This rearrangement joins TRBV28 to TRBJ2-2, with a weak D call TRBD1 (5 bases). The V gene's germline CDR1 is MDHEN and CDR2 SYDVKM. V was shortened by 10 bases and J by 1 base, with 16 bases between the two germline ends. This CDR3 contains 15 residues.